This T cell receptor (beta chain) came from a study of cytomegalovirus exposure and HLA in healthy donors. Trimming cost V 3 bases and J 7 bases, with 10 bases left between them. The germline CDR1 and CDR2 sequences are LNHDA and SQIVND (reference sequence). This CDR3 is built from 14 residues. The data were produced by immunoSEQ multiplex PCR, yet TCRdb's version contains in-frame clones alone and is incomplete. The data hold some 120,000 clones, with about 90% observed a single time. Sequenced material: PBMCs. The receptor was isolated from a man aged 30 to 39 in good health and CMV-seronegative. V is TRBV19 and J is TRBJ1-6, with D tentatively TRBD1 (6 bases). The CDR3 sequence: CASSMTGDNSPLHF. As DNA, the CDR3 is TGTGCCAGTAGTATGACAGGTGACAATTCACCCCTCCACTTT.